The 17 T cell receptor beta chains reported below all come from one sample, sequenced in a study of blood T cell repertoires in COVID-19. Method: immunoSEQ multiplex PCR; TCRdb's copy keeps in-frame clones and lacks some. The sample consists of some 210,000 clones, more than 75% of them appearing once. Sequencing used peripheral blood. The receptors were sampled from a middle-aged woman with acute or convalescent COVID-19.

This chain uses TRBV7-2 with TRBJ1-1; no clear D gene. This CDR3 comprises 14 residues. CDR1 SGHTA and CDR2 FQGNSA come from the germline V gene. V was trimmed by 0 bases and J by 3 bases, leaving 8 bases between them. Here the CDR3 DNA reads TGTGCCAGCAGCTTAGCGGGCTTGGACACTGAAGCTTTCTTT. The encoded protein is CASSLAGLDTEAFF. The full variable domain, its missing parts supplied by reference TRBV7-2 and TRBJ1-1, is GAGVSQSPSNKVTEKGKDVELRCDPISGHTALYWYRQSLGQGLEFLIYFQGNSAPDKSGLPSDRFSAERTGGSVSTLTIQRTQQEDSAVYLCASSLAGLDTEAFFGQGTRLTVV.

The chain is built from TRBV12-3 or TRBV12-4 and TRBJ2-3; TRBD2 matches at 9 bases. This CDR3 contains 12 residues. CDR3 loop: CASGSSTDTQYF. The CDR3 DNA follows: TGTGCTAGCGGGAGTAGCACAGATACGCAGTATTTT.

V gene TRBV10-3 combines with J gene TRBJ1-2; D ambiguous. The CDR3 is made up of 13 amino acids. Germline V gives CDR1 ENHRY, CDR2 SYGVKD. The V end lost 0 bases, the J end lost 8 bases, and 10 bases lay between the germline ends. The CDR3 DNA sequence: TGTGCCATCAGTGAGTCCCCCTTGCGGGGCTACACCTTC. As protein: CAISESPLRGYTF.

Only one count was recorded for this clone. The rearrangement uses TRBV4-3 and TRBJ2-1, with unresolved D. V was trimmed by 1 base and J by 6 bases, leaving 10 bases between them. The CDR3 loop spans 14 amino acids. Germline values: CDR1 LGHNA, CDR2 YSLEER. CDR3 sequence reads: CASSQAEVVNEQFF. CDR3 in DNA: TGCGCCAGCAGCCAAGCCGAGGTAGTCAATGAGCAGTTCTTC.

This clone was recorded a few times. The chain links TRBV2 to TRBJ1-4; TRBD1 aligns across 8 bases. The length of the CDR3 is 14 residues. The V segment lost 6 bases and the J segment 7 bases; nucleotides outside the gene matches: 7. Germline CDR1 SNHLY, CDR2 FYNNEI. The CDR3 sequence: CASSDRTGREKLFF. In DNA form, the CDR3 reads TGTGCCAGCAGCGACAGGACAGGGCGTGAAAAACTGTTTTTT.

This clone was counted once. The chain links TRBV2 to TRBJ2-1; perhaps TRBD1 as D (5 bases). CDR1 SNHLY and CDR2 FYNNEI come from the germline V gene. With 1 base removed from V and 2 bases from J, the gap between germline ends came to 9 bases. CDR3 length: 15 amino acids. The DNA of the CDR3 is TGTGCCAGCAGTGAAGGGACACCGACCTACAATGAGCAGTTCTTC. Translation: CASSEGTPTYNEQFF.

This chain links TRBV5-1 with TRBJ1-6; a possible D gene is TRBD1 (5 bases). V was pared by 0 bases and J by 7 bases, with 11 bases between. The CDR3 runs to 15 residues. The germline V gene encodes CDR1 SGHRS and CDR2 YFSETQ. Here the CDR3 DNA reads TGCGCCAGCAGCTTGGCCTTGACAGACAATTCACCCCTCCACTTT. Translated: CASSLALTDNSPLHF.

The V gene is TRBV10-1, the J gene TRBJ1-5, with 9 bases aligning to TRBD1. Per the germline V gene, CDR1 is WNHNN and CDR2 is SYGVQD (reference sequence). V shed 6 bases, J shed 7 bases, and the junction held 4 bases outside the gene matches. This CDR3 region has 13 residues. CDR3 DNA sequence: TGCGCCAGCAGGGGACAGGGATCCCAGCCCCAGCATTTT. It translates to CASRGQGSQPQHF.

V gene TRBV7-9 combines with J gene TRBJ2-1, with a tentative D call TRBD2 (6 bases). V shed 6 bases and J shed 5 bases, with 17 bases lying between them. This CDR3 spans 15 amino acids. Germline assignment: CDR1 SEHNR and CDR2 FQNEAQ (reference sequence). This CDR3 is CASSLGLSKDNEQFF. In DNA form, the CDR3 reads TGTGCCAGCAGTTTGGGACTCTCTAAAGACAATGAGCAGTTCTTC. The variable domain in full, completed from reference TRBV7-9 and TRBJ2-1, reads DTGVSQNPRHKITKRGQNVTFRCDPISEHNRLYWYRQTLGQGPEFLTYFQNEAQLEKSRLLSDRFSAERPKGSFSTLEIQRTEQGDSAMYLCASSLGLSKDNEQFFGPGTRLTVL.

The V and J genes are TRBV7-3 and TRBJ2-7; 9 bases fit TRBD2. The CDR3 totals 15 residues. CDR1 SGHTA and CDR2 FQGTGA come from the germline V gene. The V gene end was trimmed by 4 bases and the J gene end by 1 base; junction bases not matched to a gene: 5. The DNA of the CDR3 is TGTGCCAGCAGCTCGAGCGGGGGGACTTCCTACGAGCAGTACTTC. Encoded protein: CASSSSGGTSYEQYF.

This chain connects TRBV24-1 to TRBJ1-1, with D possibly TRBD1 on 6 matching bases. This CDR3 is built from 14 residues. V dropped 7 bases and J dropped 1 base, with 12 bases sitting between them. Germline V gene sequence: CDR1 KGHDR, CDR2 SFDVKD. CDR3 nucleotide sequence: TGTGCCACCAGGAAGGACAGCAAGAACACTGAAGCTTTCTTT. As protein: CATRKDSKNTEAFF.

The V and J genes are TRBV27 and TRBJ2-3; tentative D call: TRBD1 (5 bases). V was pared by 1 base and J by 1 base, with 9 bases between. The CDR3 consists of 15 residues. The V gene's germline CDR1 is MNHEY and CDR2 SMNVEV (reference sequence). The CDR3 DNA reads as TGTGCCAGCAGTTTATACTTACAGGGCACAGATACGCAGTATTTT. Protein product: CASSLYLQGTDTQYF.

The chain employs TRBV19 and TRBJ2-2; the match to TRBD1 covers 9 bases. Germline V lookup: CDR1 LNHDA, CDR2 SQIVND (reference sequence). The CDR3 has 16 amino acids. The V segment lost 7 bases and the J segment 5 bases; nucleotides outside the gene matches: 11. CDR3 in DNA: TGTGCCAGTATAGGGTTTTCGACAGGGGGGACCGGGGAGCTGTTTTTT. The encoded protein is CASIGFSTGGTGELFF.

The V and J genes are TRBV6-5 and TRBJ1-2, with TRBD1 matching 7 bases. CDR3 length: 14 amino acids. The trim removed 5 bases at V and 6 bases at J, leaving 9 bases unmatched. Germline values: CDR1 MNHEY, CDR2 SVGAGI. CDR3 sequence (DNA): TGTGCCAGCAGTCGCGACAGGGCGAACGATGGCTACACCTTC. It yields the protein CASSRDRANDGYTF.

The chain employs TRBV19 and TRBJ1-2; TRBD1 aligns across 7 bases. CDR3 length: 15 residues. The V gene's germline CDR1 is LNHDA and CDR2 SQIVND (reference sequence). Trimming took 5 bases from V and 7 from J; bases not matched to a gene: 13. The CDR3 here is CASSPRREGAFGYTF. The CDR3 DNA reads TGTGCCAGTAGTCCGCGGAGAGAGGGGGCGTTTGGCTACACCTTC.

The chain has TRBV4-1 and TRBJ1-4; TRBD1 matches 7 bases. The CDR3 spans 15 residues. V lost 8 bases to trimming and J lost 4 bases; unmatched junction nucleotides: 10. Germline V lookup: CDR1 MGHRA, CDR2 YSYEKL. CDR3 nucleotides: TGCGCCAGCGGACCTCCGGGACAGAGTAATGAAAAACTGTTTTTT. Protein: CASGPPGQSNEKLFF.

This sequence joins TRBV20-1 and TRBJ2-5, with a weak D call TRBD2 (5 bases). V lost 3 bases to trimming and J lost 5 bases, with 10 bases between them. Germline CDR1 is DFQATT and CDR2 is SNEGSKA (reference sequence). The length of the CDR3 is 12 residues. CDR3: CSASPGSETQYF. The CDR3 nucleotides are TGCAGTGCTAGTCCGGGGTCCGAGACCCAGTACTTC.